These 25 T cell receptor beta chains share one sample of origin, sequenced in a study of T cell clones after liver transplantation. Sequencing was performed with immunoSEQ multiplex PCR; in TCRdb, only in-frame clones are kept and a portion is missing. The profile shows roughly 80,000 clones, less than 90% of them singletons. The source was CD4+ T cells from blood, collected at the 22-month timepoint. The receptors originated from a human patient who received a liver transplant. Certain T cells may be donor cells from the graft.

The rearrangement uses TRBV7-9 and TRBJ2-7; maybe TRBD1 (6 bases). The CDR3 sequence is 14 residues long. The V and J ends lost 3 bases and 3 bases respectively, with 12 bases between them. In germline, CDR1 is SEHNR, CDR2 FQNEAQ (reference sequence). The CDR3 sequence is CASSFADRFYEQYF. The CDR3 coding sequence is TGTGCCAGCAGCTTCGCGGACAGATTCTACGAGCAGTACTTC. The complete variable domain, with remaining parts taken from reference TRBV7-9 and TRBJ2-7, reads DTGVSQNPRHKITKRGQNVTFRCDPISEHNRLYWYRQTLGQGPEFLTYFQNEAQLEKSRLLSDRFSAERPKGSFSTLEIQRTEQGDSAMYLCASSFADRFYEQYFGPGTRLTVT.

This clone was seen only a few times. V is TRBV5-1 and J is TRBJ2-7; a possible D gene is TRBD2 (6 bases). V was shortened by 4 bases and J by 0 bases, with 11 bases between the two germline ends. Germline V gene lookup returns CDR1 SGHRS and CDR2 YFSETQ. The CDR3 length is 14 residues. This CDR3 reads CASSASDDSYEQYF. CDR3 coding DNA: TGCGCCAGCAGCGCTAGCGATGACTCCTACGAGCAGTACTTC. Full variable domain (rest looked up from reference TRBV5-1 and TRBJ2-7): KAGVTQTPRYLIKTRGQQVTLSCSPISGHRSVSWYQQTPGQGLQFLFEYFSETQRNKGNFPGRFSGRQFSNSRSEMNVSTLELGDSALYLCASSASDDSYEQYFGPGTRLTVT.

This chain links TRBV21-1 with TRBJ2-5; TRBD2, the D gene given by the table, was not confirmed from the DNA. TRBV21-1 is reported as a pseudogene. The CDR3 length is 18 residues. DNA for the CDR3: TGTGCCAGCAGCAAAGCGGAGACTAGCGGGGATGGCCAAGAGACCCAGTACTTC. Translated: CASSKAETSGDGQETQYF.

V usage is TRBV28 and J usage is TRBJ2-7; D not resolved. The germline V gene has CDR1 MDHEN and CDR2 SYDVKM. The CDR3 is 11 amino acids. Trimming took 10 bases from V and 2 from J, leaving 9 bases between them. CDR3 region: CATRSPYEQYF. The CDR3 DNA is TGTGCCACCAGGTCTCCCTACGAGCAGTACTTC.

The rearrangement joins TRBV29-1 to TRBJ2-1; D is uncertain. From germline, CDR1 is SQVTM and CDR2 ANQGSEA. The CDR3 totals 14 residues. The ends were cut back, 3 bases at V and 7 bases at J, with 16 bases in the middle. The CDR3 DNA is TGCAGCGTTGAGGGCGGCTTGTCAGTAAATGAGCAGTTCTTC. Its translation: CSVEGGLSVNEQFF.

The rearrangement joins TRBV10-3 to TRBJ1-2; 7 bases match TRBD1. Losses at the gene ends were 6 bases for V and 2 bases for J; bases not matched to a gene: 9. This CDR3 has 15 amino acids. The germline V gene encodes CDR1 ENHRY and CDR2 SYGVKD. This CDR3 reads CAIRGGGGINYGYTF. The CDR3 DNA reads as TGTGCCATCAGAGGGGGCGGAGGAATAAACTATGGCTACACCTTC.

The rearrangement joins TRBV30 to TRBJ1-2, with 7 bases that match TRBD1. In germline, CDR1 is GTSNPN, CDR2 SVGIG (reference sequence). V shed 3 bases and J 8 bases; nucleotides not matched to a gene: 3. This CDR3 spans 11 amino acids. This CDR3 reads CAWSDREGYTF. For the CDR3, the DNA is TGTGCCTGGAGCGACAGGGAGGGCTACACCTTC. The whole variable domain, remainder taken from reference TRBV30 and TRBJ1-2, is SQTIHQWPATLVQPVGSPLSLECTVEGTSNPNLYWYRQAAGRGLQLLFYSVGIGQISSEVPQNLSASRPQDRQFILSSKKLLLSDSGFYLCAWSDREGYTFGSGTRLTVV.

V gene TRBV7-2 combines with J gene TRBJ2-1, with 8 bases identical to TRBD2. There are 15 residues in the CDR3. The germline CDR1 and CDR2 sequences are SGHTA and FQGNSA. V dropped 5 bases and J dropped 5; count of bases not matched to a gene: 8. CDR3 in amino acids: CASSPWTSTHNEQFF. The CDR3 region has the DNA TGTGCCAGCAGCCCCTGGACTAGCACCCACAATGAGCAGTTCTTC.

The V and J genes are TRBV9 and TRBJ2-7, with D perhaps TRBD1 (6 bases). This CDR3 has 13 amino acids. Germline lookup yields CDR1 SGDLS and CDR2 YYNGEE. V shed 4 bases and J shed 6 bases, with 14 bases lying between them. As DNA, the CDR3 is TGTGCCAGCAGCCAGGGGATTGTGGGCGAGCAGTACTTC. Protein: CASSQGIVGEQYF. Complete variable domain (other parts from reference TRBV9 and TRBJ2-7): DSGVTQTPKHLITATGQRVTLRCSPRSGDLSVYWYQQSLDQGLQFLIQYYNGEERAKGNILERFSAQQFPDLHSELNLSSLELGDSALYFCASSQGIVGEQYFGPGTRLTVT.

The CDR3 nucleotides are TGTGCCAGCAGCTTAGACATCTACGAGCAGTACTTC. Amino acids: CASSLDIYEQYF. The V call is TRBV7-9, the J call TRBJ2-7; D is ambiguous. V was trimmed by 1 base and J by 3 bases, leaving 4 bases between them. From germline, CDR1 is SEHNR and CDR2 FQNEAQ (reference sequence). The CDR3 covers 12 residues.

This clone has only one observation. This chain connects TRBV5-1 to TRBJ2-1; 14 bases match TRBD2. Trimming cost V 4 bases and J 9 bases; bases outside gene matches: 6. The CDR3 totals 15 residues. Germline assignment: CDR1 SGHRS and CDR2 YFSETQ. CDR3 DNA: TGCGCCAGCAGCCCTGGGACTAGCGGGGGCCTTGAGCAGTTCTTC. Protein: CASSPGTSGGLEQFF.

The V gene is TRBV4-1, the J gene TRBJ1-2; no reliable D call. V was shortened by 0 bases and J by 4 bases, with 15 bases between the two germline ends. The CDR3 spans 16 residues. CDR1 is MGHRA, CDR2 YSYEKL, per germline. The CDR3 spells CASSQEVATPSYGYTF. CDR3 DNA sequence: TGCGCCAGCAGCCAAGAGGTTGCCACCCCGAGCTATGGCTACACCTTC.

This chain links TRBV6-5 with TRBJ2-3; no clear D. The germline CDR1 and CDR2 sequences are MNHEY and SVGAGI. V dropped 1 base and J dropped 1 base, with 6 bases sitting between them. The CDR3 has 14 residues. The CDR3 here is CASSYWAGTDTQYF. The CDR3 DNA reads as TGTGCCAGCAGTTACTGGGCGGGCACAGATACGCAGTATTTT.

In its sample, this clone was seen a few times. The chain employs TRBV2 and TRBJ2-2; the match to TRBD2 covers 7 bases. V dropped 7 bases and J dropped 2; count of bases not matched to a gene: 4. The CDR3 runs to 14 residues. CDR1 is SNHLY and CDR2 is FYNNEI in the germline V gene. CDR3 DNA sequence: TGTGCCAGCATGTGGGACTACAACACCGGGGAGCTGTTTTTT. This codes for CASMWDYNTGELFF.

CDR3 protein: CASSGTSGAFDTQYF. CDR3 DNA: TGTGCCAGCAGCGGGACTAGCGGGGCGTTCGATACGCAGTATTTT. The rearrangement links TRBV5-4 to TRBJ2-3, with TRBD2 matching over 13 bases. CDR3 length: 15 amino acids. Trimming removed 4 bases from V and 6 bases from J; junction bases left unmatched: 5. Looked up from germline, CDR1 is SGHNT and CDR2 is YYREEE (reference sequence). The whole variable domain, remainder taken from reference TRBV5-4 and TRBJ2-3, is ETGVTQSPTHLIKTRGQQVTLRCSSQSGHNTVSWYQQALGQGPQFIFQYYREEENGRGNFPPRFSGLQFPNYSSELNVNALELDDSALYLCASSGTSGAFDTQYFGPGTRLTVL.

DNA of the CDR3: TGTGCCAGCAGCTTAGGGCAGCCTACCGGGGAGCTGTTTTTT. Protein: CASSLGQPTGELFF. The genes are TRBV7-9 and TRBJ2-2; D call uncertain. The V end was cut by 1 base, the J end by 5 bases, with 8 bases between. CDR1 and CDR2 (germline): SEHNR, FQNEAQ (reference sequence). This CDR3 region has 14 residues.

The chain uses TRBV5-1 and TRBJ2-5; D is unresolved. CDR1 and CDR2 (germline): SGHRS, YFSETQ. The CDR3 is 15 amino acids. V was shortened by 1 base and J by 7 bases, with 17 bases between the two germline ends. This CDR3 reads CASSLLGADQSTQYF. CDR3 DNA: TGCGCCAGCAGCTTGTTAGGAGCAGACCAATCGACCCAGTACTTC.

This clone was counted once. The rearrangement joins TRBV9 to TRBJ2-5, with TRBD2 identical over 7 bases. Germline assignment: CDR1 SGDLS and CDR2 YYNGEE. CDR3 length: 14 amino acids. J was trimmed by 1 base and V by 4 bases; bases with no gene match: 4. In nucleotides, the CDR3 is TGTGCCAGCAGCCTCGGGGGGACCCAAGAGACCCAGTACTTC. Protein sequence: CASSLGGTQETQYF. Filled out from reference TRBV9 and TRBJ2-5, the complete variable domain reads DSGVTQTPKHLITATGQRVTLRCSPRSGDLSVYWYQQSLDQGLQFLIQYYNGEERAKGNILERFSAQQFPDLHSELNLSSLELGDSALYFCASSLGGTQETQYFGPGTRLLVL.

The chain recombines TRBV7-3 with TRBJ2-1, with TRBD2 matching over 10 bases. This CDR3 region has 16 residues. The V and J ends lost 5 bases and 5 bases, in that order; junction bases with no gene match: 9. Germline CDR1 is SGHTA and CDR2 is FQGTGA. Here the CDR3 DNA reads TGTGCCAGCAGCGCGTCCGGGACTAGCGCCCACAATGAGCAGTTCTTC. Residues: CASSASGTSAHNEQFF.

This clone was seen once. The chain couples TRBV6-1 to TRBJ1-1; D is uncertain. V gave up 3 bases and J gave up 0 bases, with 5 bases separating them. Per the germline V gene, CDR1 is MNHNS and CDR2 is SASEGT. CDR3 length: 13 amino acids. The CDR3 spells CASSDQMNTEAFF. The CDR3 DNA is TGTGCCAGCAGTGACCAGATGAACACTGAAGCTTTCTTT.

The chain has TRBV10-3 and TRBJ2-7; 10 positions agree with TRBD1. The junction had 9 bases not matched to a gene; V was cut back by 4 bases and J by 6 bases. CDR3 size: 15 residues. Per the germline V gene, CDR1 is ENHRY and CDR2 is SYGVKD. CDR3 residues: CAISAGGTGVAEQYF. Written as DNA, the CDR3 is TGTGCCATCAGTGCAGGGGGGACAGGGGTGGCCGAGCAGTACTTC.

Only a few counts were recorded for this clone. The chain recombines TRBV7-3 with TRBJ1-6, with D possibly TRBD1 on 5 matching bases. The germline gives CDR1 SGHTA, CDR2 FQGTGA. The V gene lost 1 base and the J gene lost 3 bases, with 13 bases spanning the gap. This CDR3 is built from 17 residues. The CDR3 loop is CASSLNPVGGYNSPLHF. CDR3 nucleotide sequence: TGTGCCAGCAGCTTAAACCCGGTGGGGGGCTATAATTCACCCCTCCACTTT. Full variable domain (missing parts from reference TRBV7-3 and TRBJ1-6): GAGVSQTPSNKVTEKGKYVELRCDPISGHTALYWYRQSLGQGPEFLIYFQGTGAADDSGLPNDRFFAVRPEGSVSTLKIQRTERGDSAVYLCASSLNPVGGYNSPLHFGNGTRLTVT.

A few counts support this clone. The rearrangement links TRBV7-9 to TRBJ1-1; D uncertain. The CDR3 is 13 residues long. The V gene lost 4 bases and the J gene lost 0 bases, with 6 bases spanning the gap. Germline-derived CDR1 and CDR2 are SEHNR and FQNEAQ (reference sequence). The CDR3 DNA reads TGTGCCAGCAGCTCCCTCATGAACACTGAAGCTTTCTTT. Encoded protein: CASSSLMNTEAFF.

The chain carries TRBV4-2 and TRBJ2-1; TRBD2 matches at 7 bases. Per germline, CDR1 LGHNA and CDR2 YNFKEQ. This CDR3 spans 15 amino acids. The junction had 2 bases not matched to a gene; V was cut back by 1 base and J by 2 bases. The CDR3 loop reads CASSQVGTTYNEQFF. The CDR3 bases are TGTGCCAGCAGCCAAGTCGGGACTACCTACAATGAGCAGTTCTTC.

The V gene is TRBV2, the J gene TRBJ1-1; D uncertain. V was pared by 2 bases and J by 4 bases, with 11 bases between. CDR3 length equals 14 residues. Germline-derived CDR1 and CDR2 are SNHLY and FYNNEI. CDR3 protein: CASSEFLEGTEAFF. CDR3 coding DNA: TGTGCCAGCAGTGAATTCTTGGAAGGCACTGAAGCTTTCTTT.